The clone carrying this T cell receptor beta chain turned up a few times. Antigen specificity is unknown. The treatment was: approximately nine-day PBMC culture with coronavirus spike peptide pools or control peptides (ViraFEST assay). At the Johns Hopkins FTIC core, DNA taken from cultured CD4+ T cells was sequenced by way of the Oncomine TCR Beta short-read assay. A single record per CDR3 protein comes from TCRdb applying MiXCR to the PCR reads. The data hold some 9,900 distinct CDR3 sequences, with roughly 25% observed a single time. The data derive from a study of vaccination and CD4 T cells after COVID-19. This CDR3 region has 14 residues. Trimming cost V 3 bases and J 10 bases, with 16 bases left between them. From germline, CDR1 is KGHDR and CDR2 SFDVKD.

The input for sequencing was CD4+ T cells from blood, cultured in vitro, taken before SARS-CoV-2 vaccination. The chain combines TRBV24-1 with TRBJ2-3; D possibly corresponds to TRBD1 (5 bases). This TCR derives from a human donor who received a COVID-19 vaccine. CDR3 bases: TGTGCCACCAGTGATAGAAATATGACAGTGGCGCAGTATTTT. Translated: CATSDRNMTVAQYF.